This entry lists 17 T cell receptor beta chains sequenced from one sample in a study of T cell repertoires in cytomegalovirus infection. TCRdb fed the reads into MiXCR, producing one record per CDR3 protein. Seen here are roughly 240,000 distinct CDR3 sequences, around 6.2% observed once, and the top ten hold around 6%. Material: PBMCs. These receptors were collected from a human donor in good health (CMV status not recorded). Some clones in this sample may be carry-over from other donors' samples.

This clonotype occurred many times. V is TRBV20-1 and J is TRBJ1-5, with 7 bases matching TRBD1. Germline values: CDR1 DFQATT, CDR2 SNEGSKA (reference sequence). The CDR3 runs to 16 residues. V was pared by 1 base and J by 5 bases, with 11 bases of the junction left unmatched. The CDR3, as DNA: TGCAGTGCTAGAGGGGGGCAAGACAGGGCCGATCAGCCCCAGCATTTT. Amino acids: CSARGGQDRADQPQHF.

This clonotype was counted ten times or more. A much bigger clone sits one base away, suggesting this may be a read error. V is TRBV6-6 and J is TRBJ2-3, with D tentatively TRBD2 (6 bases). Germline CDR1 is MNHNY and CDR2 is SVGAGI (reference sequence). V lost 2 bases and J lost 4, with 10 bases in between. The CDR3 length is 14 residues. CDR3 sequence (DNA): TGTGCCAGCAGTTACGGGGCTAGCGCAGATACGCAGTATTTT. Encoded protein: CASSYGASADTQYF.

There are a few counts of this clonotype. The chain is built from TRBV10-3 and TRBJ2-1, with 10 nucleotides matching TRBD2. Per the germline V gene, CDR1 is ENHRY and CDR2 is SYGVKD. Trimming took 0 bases from V and 7 from J; bases not matched to a gene: 3. CDR3 size: 15 residues. The CDR3: CAISESSGGVNEQFF. Written as DNA, the CDR3 is TGTGCCATCAGTGAGTCAAGCGGGGGGGTTAATGAGCAGTTCTTC.

J is TRBJ2-2 and V is TRBV4-2, with TRBD2 identical over 12 bases. The trim removed 3 bases at V and 6 bases at J, leaving 5 bases unmatched. The length of the CDR3 is 16 residues. Germline CDR1 reads LGHNA; CDR2 reads YNFKEQ. In nucleotides, the CDR3 is TGTGCCAGCAGCCACCCGGGACTAGCGGGTCCCGGGGAGCTGTTTTTT. Protein product: CASSHPGLAGPGELFF.

The chain is built from TRBV12-3 or TRBV12-4 and TRBJ2-3; D may be TRBD1 (6 bases). The CDR3 extends over 17 amino acids. V was cut by 0 bases and J by 2 bases, with 15 bases left in between. In DNA form, the CDR3 reads TGTGCCAGCAGTTTAGCCCTGACAGGCCTCACCACAGATACGCAGTATTTT. It codes for CASSLALTGLTTDTQYF.

This clonotype was detected many times. J is TRBJ1-5 and V is TRBV6-2 or TRBV6-3; D gene unclear. Germline CDR1 is MNHEY and CDR2 is SVGEGT. The length of the CDR3 is 15 residues. The V end was cut by 6 bases, the J end by 1 base, with 13 bases between. The CDR3 nucleotides are TGTGCCAGCAGGCGTTACCTGGGGAGCAATCAGCCCCAGCATTTT. This translates into CASRRYLGSNQPQHF.

This clonotype was seen ten or more times. V usage is TRBV6-5 and J usage is TRBJ2-5; D not resolved. This CDR3 contains 16 residues. V lost 5 bases, J lost 1 base, and 17 bases lay in between. CDR1 MNHEY and CDR2 SVGAGI come from the germline V gene. The CDR3 nucleotides read TGTGCCAGCAGTAATGTATCCTGGCAGATCCAAGAGACCCAGTACTTC. Protein sequence: CASSNVSWQIQETQYF.

This sequence joins TRBV4-3 and TRBJ2-3, with unresolved D. This CDR3 spans 17 amino acids. Germline lookup yields CDR1 LGHNA and CDR2 YSLEER. V lost 0 bases to trimming and J lost 6 bases, with 19 bases between them. CDR3 sequence reads: CASSQDRAATSFDTQYF. The DNA for the CDR3 is TGCGCCAGCAGCCAAGATCGAGCAGCCACGAGCTTCGATACGCAGTATTTT.

The table lists this clonotype with many counts. V is TRBV7-2 and J is TRBJ1-1; D gene ambiguous. CDR1 is SGHTA, CDR2 FQGNSA, per germline. Trimming left V 6 bases short and J 10 bases short, with 21 bases between. The CDR3 is made up of 14 amino acids. The CDR3 sequence is CASSPPVGPPLAFF. Here the CDR3 DNA reads TGTGCCAGCAGTCCCCCGGTCGGTCCGCCATTAGCTTTCTTT.

This sequence joins TRBV10-3 and TRBJ1-5, with TRBD1 matching over 7 bases. With V trimmed by 6 bases and J by 0 bases, 8 bases remained unmatched. Germline V gene lookup returns CDR1 ENHRY and CDR2 SYGVKD. CDR3 size: 16 residues. For the CDR3, the DNA is TGTGCCATCAGCGCGGGACAGCCGTATAGCAATCAGCCCCAGCATTTT. It translates to CAISAGQPYSNQPQHF.

This clonotype was seen repeatedly, ten times or more. J is TRBJ1-2 and V is TRBV19; D gene ambiguous. V shed 7 bases and J shed 8 bases, with 17 bases lying between them. Looked up from germline, CDR1 is LNHDA and CDR2 is SQIVND (reference sequence). The CDR3 length is 13 residues. The CDR3 DNA is TGTGCCAGTACCCCTTATGAGGGAGCGGGCTACACCTTC. Translation: CASTPYEGAGYTF.

This clonotype has a count of ten or more. The CDR3 region has the DNA TGTGCCAGCTCACCGTCGTGGCAGGGGAACTCTGGAAACACCATATATTTT. It encodes CASSPSWQGNSGNTIYF. The V gene is TRBV18, the J gene TRBJ1-3, with a possible D match to TRBD1 (6 bases). V lost 3 bases, J lost 0 bases, and 15 bases lay in between. CDR1 and CDR2 from the germline V gene are KGHSH and LQKENI. CDR3 length: 17 residues.

This clonotype turned up a few times. V gene TRBV28 combines with J gene TRBJ2-3; D gene ambiguous. This CDR3 spans 15 amino acids. CDR1 and CDR2 (germline): MDHEN, SYDVKM. Trimming left V 3 bases short and J 0 bases short, with 10 bases between. CDR3 amino acids: CASSLFAPSTDTQYF. Here the CDR3 DNA reads TGTGCCAGCAGTTTGTTCGCCCCAAGCACAGATACGCAGTATTTT.

This clonotype has a count of ten or more. J is TRBJ1-2 and V is TRBV6-4; maybe TRBD1 (6 bases). Per germline, CDR1 MRHNA and CDR2 SNTAGT. V was clipped by 8 bases and J by 4 bases, with 17 bases between them. The CDR3 covers 14 residues. The CDR3 coding sequence is TGTGCCAGCCGGCAGGGGCAACCCGGCTATGGCTACACCTTC. It is translated as CASRQGQPGYGYTF.

The table lists this clonotype with many counts. V is TRBV6-2 or TRBV6-3 and J is TRBJ1-2; D may be TRBD1 (5 bases). V lost 5 bases and J 0 bases, leaving 16 bases between the germline ends. The CDR3 consists of 16 residues. CDR1 is MNHEY and CDR2 is SVGEGT in the germline V gene. CDR3 protein: CASSPPGPEANYGYTF. The CDR3 nucleotides are TGTGCCAGCAGTCCGCCAGGGCCTGAAGCTAACTATGGCTACACCTTC.

This clonotype has only a few counts. The J gene is TRBJ1-2, the V gene TRBV5-6; no reliable D call. The CDR3 loop spans 12 amino acids. Germline values: CDR1 SGHDT, CDR2 YYEEEE. Trimming cost V 4 bases and J 7 bases, with 11 bases left between them. CDR3: CASSARISGYTF. The CDR3 nucleotides are TGTGCCAGCAGCGCCAGAATATCTGGCTACACCTTC. The variable domain in full, completed from reference TRBV5-6 and TRBJ1-2, reads DAGVTQSPTHLIKTRGQQVTLRCSPKSGHDTVSWYQQALGQGPQFIFQYYEEEERQRGNFPDRFSGHQFPNYSSELNVNALLLGDSALYLCASSARISGYTFGSGTRLTVV.

This clonotype was observed many times. The chain carries TRBV6-2 or TRBV6-3 and TRBJ2-2; 7 bases match TRBD1. V lost 6 bases, J lost 5 bases, and 9 bases stayed unmatched. This CDR3 has 15 residues. Germline V gene sequence: CDR1 MNHEY, CDR2 SVGEGT. DNA of the CDR3: TGTGCCAGCAGCCCCGACAGGGTGATAACCGGGGAGCTGTTTTTT. This translates into CASSPDRVITGELFF.